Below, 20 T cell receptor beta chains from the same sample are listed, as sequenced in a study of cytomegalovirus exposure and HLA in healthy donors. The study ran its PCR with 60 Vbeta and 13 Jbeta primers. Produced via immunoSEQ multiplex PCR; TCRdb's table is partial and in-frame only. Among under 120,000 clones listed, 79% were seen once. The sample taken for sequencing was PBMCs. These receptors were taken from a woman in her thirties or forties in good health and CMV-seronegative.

Here the CDR3 reads CASSPETSGRAIEQFF. CDR3 nucleotide sequence: TGTGCCAGCTCACCTGAGACTAGCGGGAGGGCTATTGAGCAGTTCTTC. The chain is built from TRBV18 and TRBJ2-1, with 14 bases matching TRBD2. The V segment lost 3 bases and the J segment 9 bases; nucleotides outside the gene matches: 7. Germline V lookup: CDR1 KGHSH, CDR2 LQKENI. CDR3 size: 16 residues.

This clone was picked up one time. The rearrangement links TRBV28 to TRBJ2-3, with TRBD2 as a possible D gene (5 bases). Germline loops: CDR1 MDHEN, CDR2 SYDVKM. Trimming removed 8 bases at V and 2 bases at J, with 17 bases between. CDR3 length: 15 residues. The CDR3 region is CASSTGFHATDTQYF. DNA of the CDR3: TGTGCCAGCTCGACGGGGTTCCACGCCACAGATACGCAGTATTTT.

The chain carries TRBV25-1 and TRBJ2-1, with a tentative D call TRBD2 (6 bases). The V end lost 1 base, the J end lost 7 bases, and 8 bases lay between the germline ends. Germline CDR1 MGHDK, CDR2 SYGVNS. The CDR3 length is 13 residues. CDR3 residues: CASSESGDNEQFF. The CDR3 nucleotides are TGTGCCAGCAGTGAATCGGGAGATAATGAGCAGTTCTTC.

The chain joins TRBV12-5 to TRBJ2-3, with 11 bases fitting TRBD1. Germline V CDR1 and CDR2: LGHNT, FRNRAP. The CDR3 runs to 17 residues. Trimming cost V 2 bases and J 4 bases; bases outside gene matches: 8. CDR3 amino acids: CASGLYLDRGQADTQYF. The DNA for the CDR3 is TGTGCTAGTGGTTTGTACCTGGACAGGGGGCAGGCAGATACGCAGTATTTT. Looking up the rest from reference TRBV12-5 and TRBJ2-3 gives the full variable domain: DARVTQTPRHKVTEMGQEVTMRCQPILGHNTVFWYRQTMMQGLELLAYFRNRAPLDDSGMPKDRFSAEMPDATLATLKIQPSEPRDSAVYFCASGLYLDRGQADTQYFGPGTRLTVL.

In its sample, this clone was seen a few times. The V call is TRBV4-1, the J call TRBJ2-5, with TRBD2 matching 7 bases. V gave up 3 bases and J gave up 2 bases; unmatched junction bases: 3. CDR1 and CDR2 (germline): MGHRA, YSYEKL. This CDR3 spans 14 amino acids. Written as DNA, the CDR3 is TGCGCCAGCAGCCATGGGGGAGGGCAAGAGACCCAGTACTTC. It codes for CASSHGGGQETQYF.

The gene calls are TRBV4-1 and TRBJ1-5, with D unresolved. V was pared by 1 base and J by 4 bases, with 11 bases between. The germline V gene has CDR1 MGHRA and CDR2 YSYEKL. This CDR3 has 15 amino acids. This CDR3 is CASSQAPRINQPQHF. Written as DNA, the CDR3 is TGCGCCAGCAGCCAAGCCCCCAGGATAAATCAGCCCCAGCATTTT.

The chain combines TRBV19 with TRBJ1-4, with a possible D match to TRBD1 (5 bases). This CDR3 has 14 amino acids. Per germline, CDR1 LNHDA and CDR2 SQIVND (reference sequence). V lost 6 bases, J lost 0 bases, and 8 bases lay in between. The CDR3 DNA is TGTGCCAGTAGGAAACAGGCAACTAATGAAAAACTGTTTTTT. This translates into CASRKQATNEKLFF.

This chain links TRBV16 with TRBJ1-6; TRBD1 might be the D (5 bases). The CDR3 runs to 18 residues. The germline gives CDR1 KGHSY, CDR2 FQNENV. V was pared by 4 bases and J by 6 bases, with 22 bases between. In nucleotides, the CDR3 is TGTGCCAGCAGCCCCCGCCTGGGGGGGACCCTGAGTAATTCACCCCTCCACTTT. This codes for CASSPRLGGTLSNSPLHF. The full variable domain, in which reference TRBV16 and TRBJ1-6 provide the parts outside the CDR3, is GEEVAQTPKHLVRGEGQKAKLYCAPIKGHSYVFWYQQVLKNEFKFLISFQNENVFDETGMPKERFSAKCLPNSPCSLEIQATKLEDSAVYFCASSPRLGGTLSNSPLHFGNGTRLTVT.

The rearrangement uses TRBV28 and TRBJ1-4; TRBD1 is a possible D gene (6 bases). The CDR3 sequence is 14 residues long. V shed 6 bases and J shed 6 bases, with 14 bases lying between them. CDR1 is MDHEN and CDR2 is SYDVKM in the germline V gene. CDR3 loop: CASRNRARDEKLFF. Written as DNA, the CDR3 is TGTGCCAGCAGAAACAGGGCAAGGGATGAAAAACTGTTTTTT.

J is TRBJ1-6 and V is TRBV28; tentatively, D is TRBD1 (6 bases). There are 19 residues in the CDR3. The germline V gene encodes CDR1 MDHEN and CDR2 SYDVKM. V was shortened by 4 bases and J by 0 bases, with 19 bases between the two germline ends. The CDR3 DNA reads TGTGCCAGCAGTTCAGTAAACAGGGACACCAGCTCCTATAATTCACCCCTCCACTTT. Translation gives CASSSVNRDTSSYNSPLHF.

This CDR3 is CASTNLNGVSYNEQFF. The CDR3 DNA follows: TGTGCCAGCACTAACTTAAACGGGGTTTCCTACAATGAGCAGTTCTTC. The chain couples TRBV28 to TRBJ2-1, with D possibly matching TRBD2 (5 bases). The ends were cut back, 7 bases at V and 1 base at J, with 17 bases in the middle. Germline V gene sequence: CDR1 MDHEN, CDR2 SYDVKM. This CDR3 comprises 16 residues.

The chain's CDR3 is CASRRTGGREAFF. CDR3 nucleotide sequence: TGTGCCAGCAGGCGAACAGGGGGCCGGGAAGCTTTCTTT. The chain is built from TRBV5-6 and TRBJ1-1, with 9 bases that match TRBD1. The germline V gene encodes CDR1 SGHDT and CDR2 YYEEEE. The trim removed 5 bases at V and 8 bases at J, leaving 7 bases unmatched. The CDR3 length is 13 residues.

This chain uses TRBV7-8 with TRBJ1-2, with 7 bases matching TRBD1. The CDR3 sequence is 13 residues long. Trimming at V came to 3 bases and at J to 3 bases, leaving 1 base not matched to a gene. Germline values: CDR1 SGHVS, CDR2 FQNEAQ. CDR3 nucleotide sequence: TGTGCCAGCAGCTTTGACAGGGACTATGGCTACACCTTC. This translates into CASSFDRDYGYTF.

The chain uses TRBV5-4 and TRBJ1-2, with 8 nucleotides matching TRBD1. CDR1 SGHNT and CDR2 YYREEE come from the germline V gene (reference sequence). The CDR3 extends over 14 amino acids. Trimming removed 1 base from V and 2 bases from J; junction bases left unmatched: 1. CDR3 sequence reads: CASSLTGGNYGYTF. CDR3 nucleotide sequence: TGTGCCAGCAGCTTGACAGGGGGGAACTATGGCTACACCTTC.

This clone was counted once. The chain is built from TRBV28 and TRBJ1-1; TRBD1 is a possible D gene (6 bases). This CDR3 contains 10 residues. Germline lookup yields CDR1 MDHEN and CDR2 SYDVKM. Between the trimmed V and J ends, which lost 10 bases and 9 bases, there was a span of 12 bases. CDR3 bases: TGTGCCACCGAAGGGGGTAAAGCTTTCTTT. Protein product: CATEGGKAFF.

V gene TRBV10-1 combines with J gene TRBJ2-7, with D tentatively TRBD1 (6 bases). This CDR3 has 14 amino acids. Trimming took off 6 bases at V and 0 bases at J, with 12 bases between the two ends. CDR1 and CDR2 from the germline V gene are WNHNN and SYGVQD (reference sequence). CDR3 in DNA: TGCGCCAGCAGCCAAACAGGGAGCTCCTACGAGCAGTACTTC. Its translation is CASSQTGSSYEQYF.

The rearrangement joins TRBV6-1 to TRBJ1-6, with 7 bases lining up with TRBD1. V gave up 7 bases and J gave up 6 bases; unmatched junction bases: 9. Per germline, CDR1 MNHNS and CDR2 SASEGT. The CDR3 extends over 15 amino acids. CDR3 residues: CASNSPGQVNSPLHF. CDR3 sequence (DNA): TGTGCCAGCAATTCCCCCGGACAGGTTAATTCACCCCTCCACTTT.

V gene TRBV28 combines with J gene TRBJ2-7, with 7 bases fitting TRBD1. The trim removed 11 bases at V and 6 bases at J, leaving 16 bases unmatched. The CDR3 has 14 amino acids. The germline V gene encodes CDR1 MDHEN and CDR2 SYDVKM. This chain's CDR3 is CAARPTGPSGEQYF. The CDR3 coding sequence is TGTGCCGCCCGACCGACAGGGCCATCGGGCGAGCAGTACTTC.

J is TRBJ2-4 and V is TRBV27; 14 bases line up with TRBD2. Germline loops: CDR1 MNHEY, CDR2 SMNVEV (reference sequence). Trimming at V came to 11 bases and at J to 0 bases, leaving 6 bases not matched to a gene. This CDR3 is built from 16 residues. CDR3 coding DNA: TGTGCCCGACTAGCGGGAGGGGCCCTAGCCAAAAACATTCAGTACTTC. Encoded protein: CARLAGGALAKNIQYF.

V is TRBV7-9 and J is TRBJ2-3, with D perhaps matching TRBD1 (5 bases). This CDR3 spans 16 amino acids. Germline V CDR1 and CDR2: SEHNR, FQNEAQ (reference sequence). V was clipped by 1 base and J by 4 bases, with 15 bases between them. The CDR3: CASSLGASGFADTQYF. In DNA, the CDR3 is TGTGCCAGCAGCTTAGGGGCGTCAGGGTTCGCAGATACGCAGTATTTT.